One sample yielded the 17 T cell receptor beta chains listed below, sequenced in a study of blood T cell repertoires in COVID-19. TCRdb keeps only in-frame clones here, not all; method: immunoSEQ multiplex PCR. Of 180,000 or so clones listed, around 81% are singletons. The specimen sequenced was PBMCs or T cells enriched from blood (not recorded which). All receptors derive from a man between 40 and 49 years old who had recovered from COVID-19.

V and J are TRBV6-4 and TRBJ2-6; tentative D call: TRBD2 (6 bases). CDR3 size: 16 residues. Germline V gene sequence: CDR1 MRHNA, CDR2 SNTAGT. The V and J ends lost 5 bases and 1 base respectively, with 12 bases between them. CDR3 residues: CASSPNRESGANVLTF. The CDR3 region has the DNA TGTGCCAGCAGTCCGAACCGGGAGTCTGGGGCCAACGTCCTGACTTTC.

This clone was detected only once. The chain has TRBV5-1 and TRBJ1-1; perhaps TRBD1 as D (5 bases). The germline gives CDR1 SGHRS, CDR2 YFSETQ. The CDR3 is made up of 15 amino acids. The germline V and J ends were trimmed by 6 bases and 1 base, with 16 bases remaining between them. CDR3 region: CASTLSAGENTEAFF. The CDR3 DNA reads as TGCGCCAGCACCCTCTCGGCGGGGGAGAACACTGAAGCTTTCTTT.

The rearrangement joins TRBV19 to TRBJ2-7; TRBD1 matches 7 bases. Per the germline V gene, CDR1 is LNHDA and CDR2 is SQIVND (reference sequence). The CDR3 contains 15 residues. V trimming: 5 bases; J trimming: 4 bases; junction bases outside the gene matches: 11. The CDR3, as DNA: TGTGCCAGTAGTTACCGACAGGGTCCCCCTTACGAGCAGTACTTC. Residues: CASSYRQGPPYEQYF. Full variable domain (missing parts from reference TRBV19 and TRBJ2-7): DGGITQSPKYLFRKEGQNVTLSCEQNLNHDAMYWYRQDPGQGLRLIYYSQIVNDFQKGDIAEGYSVSREKKESFPLTVTSAQKNPTAFYLCASSYRQGPPYEQYFGPGTRLTVT.

This clone was detected only once. V usage is TRBV6-5 and J usage is TRBJ1-1; TRBD1 matches 7 bases. CDR1 is MNHEY and CDR2 is SVGAGI in the germline V gene. J was trimmed by 1 base and V by 10 bases; bases with no gene match: 3. The CDR3 consists of 12 residues. CDR3 residues: CATTGENTEAFF. The CDR3 DNA reads TGTGCCACCACAGGGGAGAACACTGAAGCTTTCTTT.

The chain is built from TRBV19 and TRBJ2-4; 8 bases are a match to TRBD1. V shed 4 bases, J shed 7 bases, and the junction held 3 bases outside the gene matches. Looked up from germline, CDR1 is LNHDA and CDR2 is SQIVND (reference sequence). The CDR3 is 13 amino acids. This CDR3 is CASSTWTGNIQYF. As DNA, the CDR3 is TGTGCCAGTAGTACCTGGACAGGGAACATTCAGTACTTC.

The genes are TRBV7-8 and TRBJ2-5; possibly TRBD1 for D (5 bases). Germline assignment: CDR1 SGHVS and CDR2 FQNEAQ. The CDR3 contains 16 residues. V was pared by 1 base and J by 2 bases, with 14 bases between. The CDR3 sequence: CASSLEVAGWQETQYF. CDR3 coding DNA: TGTGCCAGCAGCTTAGAAGTCGCAGGGTGGCAAGAGACCCAGTACTTC. Full variable domain (missing parts from reference TRBV7-8 and TRBJ2-5): GAGVSQSPRYKVAKRGQDVALRCDPISGHVSLFWYQQALGQGPEFLTYFQNEAQLDKSGLPSDRFFAERPEGSVSTLKIQRTQQEDSAVYLCASSLEVAGWQETQYFGPGTRLLVL.

This chain uses TRBV18 with TRBJ1-2; TRBD1 agrees at 7 bases. CDR3 length: 13 amino acids. With 2 bases clipped from V and 3 bases from J, the junction kept 0 bases outside the gene matches. The germline V gene encodes CDR1 KGHSH and CDR2 LQKENI. The DNA of the CDR3 is TGTGCCAGCTCACCAACAGGGGACTATGGCTACACCTTC. Protein: CASSPTGDYGYTF.

The chain links TRBV13 to TRBJ1-2; D not certain. The CDR3 is made up of 15 amino acids. Per germline, CDR1 PRHDT and CDR2 FYEKMQ (reference sequence). V shed 2 bases and J shed 0 bases, with 10 bases lying between them. CDR3 protein: CASSLRGLTNYGYTF. DNA for the CDR3: TGTGCCAGCAGCTTACGAGGGCTTACTAACTATGGCTACACCTTC.

The V call is TRBV7-9, the J call TRBJ2-7; weak D call: TRBD1 (6 bases). This CDR3 has 14 amino acids. CDR1 and CDR2 (germline): SEHNR, FQNEAQ (reference sequence). Trimming removed 1 base at V and 5 bases at J, with 12 bases between. The CDR3 DNA is TGTGCCAGCAGCTTAGGGCAGGGGAGTAACGAGCAGTACTTC. Protein product: CASSLGQGSNEQYF.

Notes on this clone: One end of the junction varies from germline; a read error may be responsible. The J gene is TRBJ1-2, the V gene TRBV11-1; D unclear. This CDR3 spans 12 amino acids. Germline CDR1 and CDR2: SGHAT and FQDESV (reference sequence). The CDR3 region is CASSSHVDTFNF. As DNA, the CDR3 is TGTGCCAGCAGCTCCCACGTTGACACTTTCAACTTC. Full variable domain (remainder filled in from reference TRBV11-1 and TRBJ1-2): EAEVAQSPRYKITEKSQAVAFWCDPISGHATLYWYRQILGQGPELLVQFQDESVVDDSQLPKDRFSAERLKGVDSTLKIQPAELGDSAMYLCASSSHVDTFNFGSGTRLTVV.

The V and J genes are TRBV7-9 and TRBJ1-2; TRBD1 agrees at 10 bases. Per the germline V gene, CDR1 is SEHNR and CDR2 is FQNEAQ (reference sequence). The CDR3 length is 14 residues. V shed 5 bases, J shed 3 bases, and the junction held 3 bases outside the gene matches. The CDR3 DNA sequence: TGTGCCAGCAGCGCCGGGACAGGGGACTATGGCTACACCTTC. As protein: CASSAGTGDYGYTF.

The CDR3 DNA reads TGTGCCAGCAGCCCCCAGGGCGAAAAACTGTTTTTT. This codes for CASSPQGEKLFF. The chain recombines TRBV7-9 with TRBJ1-4; D is perhaps TRBD1 (5 bases). CDR1 SEHNR and CDR2 FQNEAQ come from the germline V gene (reference sequence). The CDR3 is 12 amino acids. Trimming shortened V by 5 bases and J by 8 bases, and 9 bases separated the two germline ends.

This chain links TRBV28 with TRBJ1-2, with 9 bases fitting TRBD1. With V trimmed by 8 bases and J by 1 base, 11 bases remained unmatched. CDR3 size: 16 residues. Germline assignment: CDR1 MDHEN and CDR2 SYDVKM. The CDR3 loop reads CASRSSGTGSNYGYTF. The CDR3 region has the DNA TGTGCCAGCCGATCCTCCGGGACAGGGAGTAACTATGGCTACACCTTC.

This clone was counted only a few times. The chain joins TRBV3-1 (or the pseudogene TRBV3-2) to TRBJ1-6, with TRBD1 matching 8 bases. This CDR3 comprises 13 residues. The J segment lost 10 bases and the V segment lost 3 bases, leaving 2 bases of the junction unmatched. CDR1 is LGHDT and CDR2 is YNNKEL in the germline V gene (reference sequence). DNA for the CDR3: TGTGCCAGCAGCCAGACAGGGGACTCACCCCTCCACTTT. Translated, it gives CASSQTGDSPLHF.

The chain links TRBV6-5 to TRBJ1-3; 7 nucleotides align to TRBD1. V lost 6 bases and J lost 1; bases outside the gene matches: 3. The CDR3 runs 14 residues. The germline CDR1 and CDR2 sequences are MNHEY and SVGAGI. CDR3 sequence (DNA): TGTGCCAGCAGGCCAGGGGGATCTGGAAACACCATATATTTT. It specifies CASRPGGSGNTIYF.

DNA of the CDR3: TGTGCCAGCAGCTTCCAGGGGGCCGGGGAGCTGTTTTTT. Its translation: CASSFQGAGELFF. The V call is TRBV5-4, the J call TRBJ2-2; TRBD1 aligns across 7 bases. The CDR3 extends over 13 amino acids. V lost 2 bases to trimming and J lost 6 bases; unmatched junction nucleotides: 1. Germline CDR1 is SGHNT and CDR2 is YYREEE (reference sequence).

The chain employs TRBV19 and TRBJ1-5, with 8 positions matching TRBD1. V gave up 8 bases and J gave up 3 bases; unmatched junction bases: 3. The CDR3 loop spans 13 amino acids. Per the germline V gene, CDR1 is LNHDA and CDR2 is SQIVND (reference sequence). In nucleotides, the CDR3 is TGTGCCAGTCTGGACAGGGTCAATCAGCCCCAGCATTTT. The encoded protein is CASLDRVNQPQHF.